Listed below are T cell receptor beta chains from one sample, sequenced in a study of blood T cell repertoires in COVID-19. Using immunoSEQ multiplex PCR, the repertoire was profiled, and TCRdb retains in-frame clones only, with some absent. The repertoire holds 130,000 or so clones, with just under 80% as singletons. Input material: peripheral blood. The receptors were sampled from a human donor in a cohort sampled during active COVID-19. Each CDR3 is given with its conserved first and last residue. The D gene is left open where the match is weak. Where a row states a size, it is once, few, many or the class of an expanded clone; other rows omit it.

v_call,d_call,clone_size,j_call,cdr3_nt,cdr3_aa
TRBV18,TRBD2,NA,TRBJ2-7,TGTGCCAGCTCACGGGGAGGGGAGAGGAACGAGCAGTACTTC,CASSRGGERNEQYF
TRBV10-3,TRBD1,few,TRBJ1-1,TGTGCCATCAGTGACAGGGGGCGAGGTGGAACTGAAGCTTTCTTT,CAISDRGRGGTEAFF
TRBV5-6,NA,NA,TRBJ2-7,TGTGCCAGCAGCCCCGGGCAGGGGAGGGCCTACGAGCAGTACTTC,CASSPGQGRAYEQYF
TRBV6-5,TRBD1,few,TRBJ1-3,TGTGCCAGCAGGTCGACAGGGACTGGAAACACCATATATTTT,CASRSTGTGNTIYF
TRBV18,NA,NA,TRBJ2-3,TGTGCCAGCTCACCCAAACCCCAGGAGGTCACAGATACGCAGTATTTT,CASSPKPQEVTDTQYF
TRBV7-6,NA,NA,TRBJ2-5,TGTGCCAGCAGCCATATGACAGAAGTCACAGAGACCCAGTACTTC,CASSHMTEVTETQYF
TRBV3-1/TRBV3-2,NA,many,TRBJ1-1,TGTGCCAGCAGCCCTAATGCAGGGAACCAAGCTTTCTTT,CASSPNAGNQAFF
TRBV30,TRBD2,NA,TRBJ2-2,TGTGCCTGGAGTGGGCGGACTAGCGGGAGGGCCTTCGGGGAGCTGTTTTTT,CAWSGRTSGRAFGELFF
TRBV18,NA,NA,TRBJ1-1,TGTGCCAGCTCCCAGCAGGTAGGGGACACTGAAGCTTTCTTT,CASSQQVGDTEAFF
TRBV19,NA,NA,TRBJ1-1,TGTGCCAGTAGTATAGACACGGGGGACACTGAAGCTTTCTTT,CASSIDTGDTEAFF